This T cell receptor (beta chain) was sequenced during a study of blood T cell repertoires in COVID-19. For the study at large: Sample material is recorded as cDNA or gDNA derived from T cells, B-cell-depleted T cells, or PBMCs.

The count of this clone is one. All recovered Cohort 3 donors got two negative PCRs, got clearance, or saw symptom resolution. The data were produced by immunoSEQ multiplex PCR, yet TCRdb's version contains in-frame clones alone and is incomplete. The sample comprises 250,000 or so clones, about 80% of which are singletons, and roughly 3.1% rests with the top ten. This sequence originates from a man in his fifties or sixties who had recovered from COVID-19. The specimen sequenced was PBMCs or T cells enriched from blood (not recorded which).

The CDR3 loop is CASSLQRGDTDTQYF. CDR3 DNA: TGTGCCAGCAGCCTCCAGCGGGGGGACACAGATACGCAGTATTTT. The gene calls are TRBV4-2 and TRBJ2-3; 9 bases align to TRBD2. Trimming took 4 bases from V and 2 from J; bases not matched to a gene: 4. The CDR3 is 15 amino acids. CDR1 and CDR2 from the germline V gene are LGHNA and YNFKEQ.